The 15 T cell receptor beta chains presented below share a single source sample, sequenced in a study of PD-1 blockade in mismatch repair-deficient tumors (dated by TCRdb to about 2017). No antigen has been assigned to these receptors. Library construction relied on the immunoSEQ multiplex PCR assay. The clones in this table, taken by TCRdb from immuneACCESS, are in-frame only. Not every clone is retained; where verified, under half of the shortfall comes from an unresolved V gene, and the cause of the rest is unknown. Here the sample has about 15,000 clones; 70% to 85% occur a single time. Clones ranked in the top ten supply approximately 9.9% of the sample. The time point label of this sample denotes: approximately 9-day in vitro stimulation with candidate neoantigen peptide 5. Sample: cells cultured in vitro, taken from a patient treated with pembrolizumab. The receptor source for this set is an adult with mismatch repair-deficient cancer.

This chain joins TRBV19 and TRBJ2-5; the D gene is possibly TRBD1 (5 bases). CDR3 length equals 13 residues. CDR1 is LNHDA and CDR2 is SQIVND in the germline V gene (reference sequence). Trimming left V 2 bases short and J 9 bases short, with 13 bases between. CDR3 in DNA: TGTGCCAGTAGTATACAGGGCCAGGCGGCCCAGTACTTC. Protein: CASSIQGQAAQYF.

The chain combines TRBV14 with TRBJ1-3; D call uncertain. There are 15 residues in the CDR3. Trimming left V 0 bases short and J 0 bases short, with 6 bases between. The germline V gene encodes CDR1 SGHDN and CDR2 FVKESK. Here the CDR3 DNA reads TGTGCCAGCAGCCAAGAAGGCTCCTCTGGAAACACCATATATTTT. Amino acid sequence: CASSQEGSSGNTIYF. Variable domain in full (rest from reference TRBV14 and TRBJ1-3): EAGVTQFPSHSVIEKGQTVTLRCDPISGHDNLYWYRRVMGKEIKFLLHFVKESKQDESGMPNNRFLAERTGGTYSTLKVQPAELEDSGVYFCASSQEGSSGNTIYFGEGSWLTVV.

This sequence joins TRBV9 and TRBJ2-3; D gene uncertain. The V gene's germline CDR1 is SGDLS and CDR2 YYNGEE. The CDR3 sequence is 13 residues long. The ends were cut back, 0 bases at V and 2 bases at J, with 4 bases in the middle. As DNA, the CDR3 is TGTGCCAGCAGCGTAGTTTTCACAGATACGCAGTATTTT. Residues: CASSVVFTDTQYF. Complete variable domain (other parts from reference TRBV9 and TRBJ2-3): DSGVTQTPKHLITATGQRVTLRCSPRSGDLSVYWYQQSLDQGLQFLIQYYNGEERAKGNILERFSAQQFPDLHSELNLSSLELGDSALYFCASSVVFTDTQYFGPGTRLTVL.

This sequence joins TRBV28 and TRBJ1-1, with 8 positions matching TRBD1. Trimming took 5 bases from V and 10 from J; bases not matched to a gene: 9. This CDR3 contains 13 residues. Germline V gives CDR1 MDHEN, CDR2 SYDVKM. The CDR3 is CASSIRQGFGAFF. In DNA form, the CDR3 reads TGTGCCAGCAGTATCCGACAGGGGTTTGGAGCTTTCTTT.

The rearrangement links TRBV5-1 to TRBJ2-3; no clear D. Germline CDR1 and CDR2: SGHRS and YFSETQ. V shed 4 bases and J shed 0 bases, with 15 bases lying between them. The CDR3 length is 16 residues. The CDR3 DNA reads as TGCGCCAGCAGCCTAGGCGACCCCTCTAGCACAGATACGCAGTATTTT. It yields the protein CASSLGDPSSTDTQYF. Full variable domain (remainder filled in from reference TRBV5-1 and TRBJ2-3): KAGVTQTPRYLIKTRGQQVTLSCSPISGHRSVSWYQQTPGQGLQFLFEYFSETQRNKGNFPGRFSGRQFSNSRSEMNVSTLELGDSALYLCASSLGDPSSTDTQYFGPGTRLTVL.

The sample holds a few counts of this clone. The chain employs TRBV5-1 and TRBJ2-4; TRBD1 or TRBD2 may be the D gene (5 bases each). Germline assignment: CDR1 SGHRS and CDR2 YFSETQ. Trimming stripped 4 bases from V and 1 base from J, with 18 bases between. The CDR3 has 17 residues. CDR3 sequence reads: CASSPNQGVLAKNIQYF. Written as DNA, the CDR3 is TGCGCCAGCAGCCCCAACCAGGGAGTCTTGGCCAAAAACATTCAGTACTTC.

The rearrangement links TRBV7-8 to TRBJ2-3; 7 bases align to TRBD2. Germline trimming cut 1 base from V and 2 bases from J; bases unmatched to any gene: 9. CDR1 is SGHVS, CDR2 FQNEAQ, per germline. The CDR3 is 17 residues long. CDR3 coding DNA: TGTGCCAGCAGCTTAGTAGGCCTAGCGGAGCCCACAGATACGCAGTATTTT. Amino acids: CASSLVGLAEPTDTQYF.

The chain recombines TRBV30 with TRBJ1-1, with 7 bases matching TRBD1. CDR1 and CDR2 from the germline V gene are GTSNPN and SVGIG (reference sequence). The CDR3 loop spans 15 amino acids. V shed 3 bases and J 0 bases; nucleotides not matched to a gene: 7. Written as DNA, the CDR3 is TGTGCCTGGAGGTGGGACAGTACGATGAACACTGAAGCTTTCTTT. Amino acid sequence: CAWRWDSTMNTEAFF.

The chain employs TRBV12-5 and TRBJ1-4; D is undetermined. Germline CDR1 LGHNT, CDR2 FRNRAP. The CDR3 sequence is 15 residues long. V was pared by 2 bases and J by 3 bases, with 10 bases between. The CDR3: CASGLFSFANEKLFF. Here the CDR3 DNA reads TGTGCTAGTGGTTTGTTCAGTTTTGCTAATGAAAAACTGTTTTTT.

CDR3 DNA sequence: TGTGCCTGGAGCGCAGTGTCCCGCACAGATACGCAGTATTTT. This encodes CAWSAVSRTDTQYF. The genes are TRBV30 and TRBJ2-3; no clear D. There are 14 residues in the CDR3. Germline CDR1 is GTSNPN and CDR2 is SVGIG (reference sequence). Trimming shortened V by 3 bases and J by 1 base, and 11 bases separated the two germline ends.

As concerns this clone: This specimen includes other DNA sequences encoding the same CDR3. The chain is built from TRBV27 and TRBJ2-2; maybe TRBD2 (5 bases). The CDR3 length is 14 residues. Trimming pared 3 bases from V and 4 bases from J, leaving 9 bases between. Germline V gives CDR1 MNHEY, CDR2 SMNVEV (reference sequence). The CDR3 sequence is CASSLGASTGELFF. The DNA for the CDR3 is TGTGCCAGCAGTTTGGGAGCGTCCACCGGGGAGCTGTTTTTT.

The chain combines TRBV15 with TRBJ2-7, with 9 positions matching TRBD2. Unmatched junction bases numbered 17, after V lost 3 bases and J lost 8 bases. The CDR3 runs to 17 residues. Germline assignment: CDR1 LNHNV and CDR2 YYDKDF (reference sequence). The DNA of the CDR3 is TGTGCCACCAGCAGCCCTACTAGCGGGCCAGGGCTTACACAGCAGTACTTC. Translated, it gives CATSSPTSGPGLTQQYF.

This clone appeared a few times. This chain joins TRBV4-1 and TRBJ2-7; D remains unclear. This CDR3 comprises 15 residues. Germline CDR1 MGHRA, CDR2 YSYEKL. V shed 2 bases and J shed 4 bases, with 15 bases lying between them. This chain's CDR3 is CASSQLSGGPYEQYF. The CDR3 DNA is TGCGCCAGCAGCCAACTTTCGGGCGGACCTTACGAGCAGTACTTC.

V usage is TRBV2 and J usage is TRBJ1-3; D may be TRBD1 (5 bases). The V end lost 2 bases, the J end lost 0 bases, and 11 bases lay between the germline ends. The CDR3 extends over 16 amino acids. Germline V lookup: CDR1 SNHLY, CDR2 FYNNEI. The CDR3 loop is CASSEIRGTSGNTIYF. The CDR3 DNA sequence: TGTGCCAGCAGTGAAATTCGGGGGACCTCTGGAAACACCATATATTTT.

The chain joins TRBV6-4 to TRBJ1-1; D remains ambiguous. This CDR3 has 13 amino acids. V was trimmed by 4 bases and J by 2 bases, leaving 8 bases between them. Germline values: CDR1 MRHNA, CDR2 SNTAGT. The DNA of the CDR3 is TGTGCCAGCAGTGTTGAGGAAAACACTGAAGCTTTCTTT. This gives the protein CASSVEENTEAFF.